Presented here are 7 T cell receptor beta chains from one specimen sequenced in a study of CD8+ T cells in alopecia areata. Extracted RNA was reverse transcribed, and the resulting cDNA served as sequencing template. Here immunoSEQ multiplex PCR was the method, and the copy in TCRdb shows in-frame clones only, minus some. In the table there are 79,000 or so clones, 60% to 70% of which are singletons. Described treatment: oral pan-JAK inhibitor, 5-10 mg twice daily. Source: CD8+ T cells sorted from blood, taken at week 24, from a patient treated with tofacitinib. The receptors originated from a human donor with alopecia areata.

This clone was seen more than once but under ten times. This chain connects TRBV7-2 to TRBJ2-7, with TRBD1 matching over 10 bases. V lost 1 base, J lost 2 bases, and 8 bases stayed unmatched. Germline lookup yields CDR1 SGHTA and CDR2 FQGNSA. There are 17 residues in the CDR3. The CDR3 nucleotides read TGTGCCAGCAGCTTAGGACCATCCGGGACAGGGGCCTACGAGCAGTACTTC. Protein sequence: CASSLGPSGTGAYEQYF.

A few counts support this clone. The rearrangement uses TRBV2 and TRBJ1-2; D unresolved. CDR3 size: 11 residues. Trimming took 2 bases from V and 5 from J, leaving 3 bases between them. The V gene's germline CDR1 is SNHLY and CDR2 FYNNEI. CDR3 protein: CASSEQYGYTF. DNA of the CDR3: TGTGCCAGCAGTGAACAGTATGGCTACACCTTC.

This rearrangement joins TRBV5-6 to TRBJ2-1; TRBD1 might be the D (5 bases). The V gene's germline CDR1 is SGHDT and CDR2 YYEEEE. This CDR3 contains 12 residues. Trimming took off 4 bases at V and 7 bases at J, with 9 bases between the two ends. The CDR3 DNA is TGTGCCAGCAGCCCTCAGGGTAATGAGCAGTTCTTC. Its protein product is CASSPQGNEQFF.

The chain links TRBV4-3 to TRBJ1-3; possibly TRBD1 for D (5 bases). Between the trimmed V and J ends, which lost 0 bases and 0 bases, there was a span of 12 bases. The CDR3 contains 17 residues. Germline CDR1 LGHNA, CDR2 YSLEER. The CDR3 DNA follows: TGCGCCAGCAGCCAAGAGAGGTGGCAGGGCTCTGGAAACACCATATATTTT. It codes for CASSQERWQGSGNTIYF.

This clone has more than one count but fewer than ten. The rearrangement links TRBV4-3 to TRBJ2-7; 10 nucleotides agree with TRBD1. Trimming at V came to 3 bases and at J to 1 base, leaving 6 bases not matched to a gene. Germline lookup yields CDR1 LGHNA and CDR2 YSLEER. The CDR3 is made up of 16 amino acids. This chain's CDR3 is CASSHSGTGESYEQYF. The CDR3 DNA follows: TGCGCCAGCAGCCATTCCGGGACAGGGGAATCCTACGAGCAGTACTTC.

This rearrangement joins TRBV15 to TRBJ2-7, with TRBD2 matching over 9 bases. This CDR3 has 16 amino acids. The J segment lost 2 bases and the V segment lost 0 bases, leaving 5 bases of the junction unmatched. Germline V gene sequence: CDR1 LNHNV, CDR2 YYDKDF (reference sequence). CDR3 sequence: CATSRDRLAATYEQYF. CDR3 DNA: TGTGCCACCAGCAGAGATCGACTAGCGGCCACCTACGAGCAGTACTTC.

The CDR3 reads CASSWRQGEQYF. The DNA for the CDR3 is TGTGCCAGCAGTTGGCGACAGGGGGAGCAGTACTTC. J is TRBJ2-7 and V is TRBV28; 8 bases match TRBD1. Germline CDR1 reads MDHEN; CDR2 reads SYDVKM. Unmatched junction bases numbered 3, after V lost 4 bases and J lost 7 bases. The CDR3 covers 12 residues.